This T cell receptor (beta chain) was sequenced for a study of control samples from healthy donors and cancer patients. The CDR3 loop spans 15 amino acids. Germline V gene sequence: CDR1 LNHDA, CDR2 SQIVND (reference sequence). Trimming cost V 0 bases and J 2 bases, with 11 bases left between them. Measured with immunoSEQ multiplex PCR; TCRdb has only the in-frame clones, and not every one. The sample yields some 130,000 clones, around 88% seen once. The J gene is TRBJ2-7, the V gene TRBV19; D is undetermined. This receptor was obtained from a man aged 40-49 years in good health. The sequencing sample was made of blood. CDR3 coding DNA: TGTGCCAGTAGTATAGATCCCGGATGGCCCTACGAGCAGTACTTC. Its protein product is CASSIDPGWPYEQYF.